The 18 T cell receptor beta chains reported below all come from one sample, sequenced in a study of blood T cell repertoires in COVID-19. This table comes from immunoSEQ multiplex PCR, and its TCRdb copy is limited to in-frame clones, with some not included. The sample holds some 120,000 clones; about 74% are singletons and the top ten take more than 5.5%. Specimen: peripheral blood. These receptors were obtained from a man in his sixties with acute or convalescent COVID-19.

J is TRBJ1-2 and V is TRBV6-5; a possible D gene is TRBD1 (5 bases). V was shortened by 3 bases and J by 1 base, with 12 bases between the two germline ends. The germline CDR1 and CDR2 sequences are MNHEY and SVGAGI. This CDR3 spans 15 amino acids. The CDR3 coding sequence is TGTGCCAGCAGTTATCTCGGGACTCGTAACTATGGCTACACCTTC. Its translation is CASSYLGTRNYGYTF.

This clone came up once. The chain employs TRBV6-1 and TRBJ2-3; TRBD2 matches at 7 bases. Germline CDR1 MNHNS, CDR2 SASEGT. This CDR3 is built from 18 residues. V shed 2 bases, J shed 2 bases, and the junction held 13 bases outside the gene matches. CDR3 amino acids: CASSERVLASGPTDTQYF. DNA for the CDR3: TGTGCCAGCAGTGAAAGGGTATTGGCTAGCGGACCCACAGATACGCAGTATTTT.

This chain uses TRBV19 with TRBJ2-3, with 10 bases fitting TRBD1. From germline, CDR1 is LNHDA and CDR2 SQIVND (reference sequence). The CDR3 totals 18 residues. The trim removed 0 bases at V and 11 bases at J, leaving 17 bases unmatched. The CDR3 coding sequence is TGTGCCAGTAGTATAGACTACCCCGGGACAGGGGTCAGGAATAGGCAGTATTTT. Its translation is CASSIDYPGTGVRNRQYF.

The chain joins TRBV11-2 to TRBJ2-1; D gene ambiguous. This CDR3 region has 12 residues. Germline loops: CDR1 SGHAT, CDR2 FQNNGV. Trimming took 0 bases from V and 9 from J, leaving 6 bases between them. CDR3 DNA sequence: TGTGCCAGCAGCTTAGATCGAGGTGAGCAGTTCTTC. Protein product: CASSLDRGEQFF.

The chain links TRBV27 to TRBJ2-7; 7 bases are shared with TRBD1. Germline CDR1 reads MNHEY; CDR2 reads SMNVEV (reference sequence). The CDR3 runs 13 residues. The trim removed 6 bases at V and 6 bases at J, leaving 8 bases unmatched. The CDR3 region is CASSWKGASEQYF. The DNA for the CDR3 is TGTGCCAGCAGCTGGAAGGGGGCGAGCGAGCAGTACTTC.

In the case of this clone: The identical CDR3 is also encoded by other nucleotide sequences in the sample. The J gene is TRBJ2-7, the V gene TRBV7-9, with D unresolved. The CDR3 spans 12 residues. V lost 1 base and J lost 5, with 6 bases in between. The germline CDR1 and CDR2 sequences are SEHNR and FQNEAQ (reference sequence). CDR3 in DNA: TGTGCCAGCAGCTTAGATTCTCACGAGCAGTACTTC. It encodes CASSLDSHEQYF.

The chain joins TRBV3-1 (or the pseudogene TRBV3-2) to TRBJ2-1; 15 bases align to TRBD2. Per germline, CDR1 LGHDT and CDR2 YNNKEL (reference sequence). The length of the CDR3 is 14 residues. The junction had 5 bases not matched to a gene; V was cut back by 1 base and J by 16 bases. CDR3: CASSQGTSGRALFF. CDR3 DNA: TGTGCCAGCAGCCAAGGGACTAGCGGGAGGGCCCTTTTCTTC.

CDR3: CASRAQGRTEAFF. DNA for the CDR3: TGTGCCAGCAGGGCACAGGGTAGGACTGAAGCTTTCTTT. V usage is TRBV6-5 and J usage is TRBJ1-1; tentative D call: TRBD1 (6 bases). The V gene lost 6 bases and the J gene lost 5 bases, with 13 bases spanning the gap. The CDR3 is made up of 13 amino acids. Germline CDR1 and CDR2: MNHEY and SVGAGI.

The V and J genes are TRBV6-5 and TRBJ1-2, with TRBD1 matching 8 bases. Germline CDR1 reads MNHEY; CDR2 reads SVGAGI. The CDR3 has 14 amino acids. V was clipped by 4 bases and J by 8 bases; unmatched bases: 9. DNA of the CDR3: TGTGCCAGCAGTTCCCTTACAGGGGGAGACGGCTACACCTTC. It codes for CASSSLTGGDGYTF.

This clone was counted once. This sequence joins TRBV5-1 and TRBJ2-5; D possibly corresponds to TRBD2 (5 bases). CDR3 length: 16 amino acids. Looked up from germline, CDR1 is SGHRS and CDR2 is YFSETQ. Trimming removed 5 bases at V and 3 bases at J, with 20 bases between. CDR3 loop: CASRREWGAPKETQYF. As DNA, the CDR3 is TGCGCCAGCAGAAGGGAATGGGGAGCGCCGAAAGAGACCCAGTACTTC. Complete variable domain (other parts from reference TRBV5-1 and TRBJ2-5): KAGVTQTPRYLIKTRGQQVTLSCSPISGHRSVSWYQQTPGQGLQFLFEYFSETQRNKGNFPGRFSGRQFSNSRSEMNVSTLELGDSALYLCASRREWGAPKETQYFGPGTRLLVL.

The chain is built from TRBV14 and TRBJ2-2; D might be TRBD2 (5 bases). CDR3 length: 15 residues. Germline values: CDR1 SGHDN, CDR2 FVKESK. V was shortened by 2 bases and J by 1 base, with 8 bases between the two germline ends. CDR3 region: CASSQREKNTGELFF. The CDR3, as DNA: TGTGCCAGCAGCCAACGGGAAAAGAACACCGGGGAGCTGTTTTTT.

This chain joins TRBV19 and TRBJ2-7; TRBD1 agrees at 10 bases. CDR3 length: 14 amino acids. After removal of 7 bases from V and 6 bases from J, the junction contained 9 bases not matched to a gene. Germline loops: CDR1 LNHDA, CDR2 SQIVND (reference sequence). The CDR3 loop reads CASTRDRGIGEQYF. The CDR3 nucleotides read TGTGCCAGTACCCGGGACAGGGGAATCGGCGAGCAGTACTTC.

V gene TRBV6-6 combines with J gene TRBJ2-3; possibly TRBD2 for D (7 bases). CDR1 is MNHNY and CDR2 is SVGAGI in the germline V gene (reference sequence). Trimming cost V 6 bases and J 4 bases, with 14 bases left between them. The length of the CDR3 is 14 residues. The CDR3 spells CASRQGGVADTQYF. In DNA, the CDR3 is TGTGCCAGCAGGCAAGGGGGGGTCGCAGATACGCAGTATTTT.

The chain couples TRBV7-7 to TRBJ1-4, with 8 bases identical to TRBD1. This CDR3 contains 15 residues. V shed 5 bases and J 7 bases; nucleotides not matched to a gene: 9. From germline, CDR1 is SSHAT and CDR2 FNYEAQ (reference sequence). The chain's CDR3 is CASSPTGTGREKLFF. In DNA form, the CDR3 reads TGTGCCAGCAGCCCCACCGGGACAGGTCGTGAAAAACTGTTTTTT.

This chain links TRBV6-2 or TRBV6-3 with TRBJ2-4, with 15 bases aligning to TRBD2. V lost 6 bases and J lost 3; bases outside the gene matches: 15. The CDR3 extends over 20 amino acids. Germline V gives CDR1 MNHEY, CDR2 SVGEGT. CDR3 in amino acids: CASSRDGLAGGPGGKNIQYF. The CDR3 DNA reads TGTGCCAGCAGCCGCGACGGACTAGCGGGGGGGCCGGGAGGCAAAAACATTCAGTACTTC.

The rearrangement uses TRBV10-3 and TRBJ2-3, with 10 bases matching TRBD1. Germline CDR1 and CDR2: ENHRY and SYGVKD. This CDR3 comprises 16 residues. Trimming cost V 0 bases and J 2 bases; bases outside gene matches: 2. The CDR3 region has the DNA TGTGCCATCAGTGAGTCCGGGACAGGGGACACAGATACGCAGTATTTT. This encodes CAISESGTGDTDTQYF.

V and J are TRBV28 and TRBJ2-7; D not certain. The germline V and J ends were trimmed by 6 bases and 2 bases, with 14 bases remaining between them. The CDR3 runs 14 residues. Germline V lookup: CDR1 MDHEN, CDR2 SYDVKM. DNA for the CDR3: TGTGCCAGCAGATTAGGCGGCACAACCTACGAGCAGTACTTC. This encodes CASRLGGTTYEQYF. Combining the CDR3 with reference TRBV28 and TRBJ2-7 gives the whole variable domain DVKVTQSSRYLVKRTGEKVFLECVQDMDHENMFWYRQDPGLGLRLIYFSYDVKMKEKGDIPEGYSVSREKKERFSLILESASTNQTSMYLCASRLGGTTYEQYFGPGTRLTVT.

CDR3 sequence reads: CASSQLQGVGNTIYF. The DNA of the CDR3 is TGCGCCAGCAGCCAACTACAGGGGGTGGGAAACACCATATATTTT. This chain links TRBV4-1 with TRBJ1-3; 8 nucleotides agree with TRBD1. The J segment lost 4 bases and the V segment lost 2 bases, leaving 4 bases of the junction unmatched. The CDR3 runs 15 residues. Germline loops: CDR1 MGHRA, CDR2 YSYEKL.